Below are 27 T cell receptor beta chains sequenced from a single sample in a study of cytomegalovirus exposure and HLA in healthy donors. Assay used: immunoSEQ multiplex PCR; TCRdb lists only in-frame clones, some missing. This sample has about 130,000 clones, with roughly 89% found just once. The specimen sequenced was PBMCs. The receptors were gathered from a young woman in good health and CMV-seronegative.

The chain uses TRBV7-2 and TRBJ2-1; 15 positions match TRBD2. From germline, CDR1 is SGHTA and CDR2 FQGNSA. CDR3 length: 17 amino acids. J gave up 8 bases and V 3 bases, and 8 bases lay outside the gene matches. DNA for the CDR3: TGTGCCAGCAGCTTGGGACTAGCGGGAGGACCCTGGGATGAGCAGTTCTTC. Amino acids: CASSLGLAGGPWDEQFF.

The rearrangement joins TRBV4-1 to TRBJ2-2, with D possibly TRBD1 on 8 matching bases. This CDR3 is built from 16 residues. Trimming cost V 1 base and J 6 bases, with 15 bases left between them. The germline CDR1 and CDR2 sequences are MGHRA and YSYEKL. The CDR3 is CASSQVDRAGAGELFF. The CDR3 DNA is TGCGCCAGCAGCCAAGTGGACAGGGCGGGGGCCGGGGAGCTGTTTTTT.

This clone was counted between two and nine times. The rearrangement uses TRBV2 and TRBJ2-7; possibly TRBD2 for D (6 bases). Germline CDR1 and CDR2: SNHLY and FYNNEI. This CDR3 spans 10 amino acids. The V end was cut by 4 bases, the J end by 12 bases, with 10 bases between. Here the CDR3 DNA reads TGTGCCAGCAGTGTGGAGGGGCGGTACTTC. Protein: CASSVEGRYF.

CDR3 residues: CASSLAGATDTQYF. The CDR3 DNA reads TGTGCCAGTTCTCTTGCAGGGGCCACAGATACGCAGTATTTT. The chain couples TRBV28 to TRBJ2-3, with D possibly matching TRBD1 (6 bases). Trimming removed 9 bases at V and 2 bases at J, with 15 bases between. The germline CDR1 and CDR2 sequences are MDHEN and SYDVKM. This CDR3 contains 14 residues.

The chain joins TRBV7-3 to TRBJ2-3, with TRBD2 matching over 9 bases. The CDR3 sequence is 14 residues long. J was trimmed by 0 bases and V by 5 bases; bases with no gene match: 0. The germline gives CDR1 SGHTA, CDR2 FQGTGA. The CDR3 loop is CASSAGGSTDTQYF. The CDR3 nucleotides are TGTGCCAGCAGCGCGGGAGGGAGCACAGATACGCAGTATTTT.

V is TRBV7-8 and J is TRBJ2-5; 10 positions match TRBD2. The CDR3 spans 15 residues. Germline assignment: CDR1 SGHVS and CDR2 FQNEAQ. Germline trimming cut 2 bases from V and 5 bases from J; bases unmatched to any gene: 5. This chain's CDR3 is CASSLRFSGRETQYF. The CDR3 nucleotides are TGTGCCAGCAGCTTACGTTTTAGCGGGAGGGAGACCCAGTACTTC.

This rearrangement joins TRBV18 to TRBJ2-7, with 10 bases aligning to TRBD2. With 3 bases clipped from V and 2 bases from J, the junction kept 4 bases outside the gene matches. Germline values: CDR1 KGHSH, CDR2 LQKENI. The CDR3 length is 15 residues. The DNA of the CDR3 is TGTGCCAGCTCACCCGGGACTAGCGATCCCTACGAGCAGTACTTC. Amino acids: CASSPGTSDPYEQYF.

This chain links TRBV10-3 with TRBJ1-2; D is uncertain. CDR1 is ENHRY, CDR2 SYGVKD, per germline. V was shortened by 3 bases and J by 5 bases, with 13 bases between the two germline ends. The CDR3 covers 14 residues. For the CDR3, the DNA is TGTGCCATCAGTGACTTTGGAGGGAGGTATGGCTACACCTTC. It translates to CAISDFGGRYGYTF.

In this sample, this clone turned up a few times. The CDR3: CASAPGFGGKTDTQYF. CDR3 DNA sequence: TGTGCCAGCGCCCCGGGGTTCGGGGGGAAGACAGATACGCAGTATTTT. The chain joins TRBV11-3 to TRBJ2-3, with 7 bases lining up with TRBD2. The CDR3 is 16 residues long. Germline-derived CDR1 and CDR2 are SGHNT and YENEEA. J lost 3 bases, V lost 8 bases, and 14 bases had no gene match.

The V gene is TRBV13, the J gene TRBJ1-3, with 7 bases that match TRBD1. This CDR3 region has 15 residues. CDR1 and CDR2 (germline): PRHDT, FYEKMQ (reference sequence). The V gene end was trimmed by 2 bases and the J gene end by 2 bases; junction bases not matched to a gene: 3. CDR3 sequence: CASSLMTGPGNTIYF. CDR3 nucleotide sequence: TGTGCCAGCAGCTTAATGACAGGGCCTGGAAACACCATATATTTT.

This clone was found once. The V gene is TRBV6-1, the J gene TRBJ2-1; weak D call: TRBD2 (5 bases). The CDR3 contains 11 residues. The V gene lost 10 bases and the J gene lost 5 bases, with 9 bases spanning the gap. Germline CDR1 MNHNS, CDR2 SASEGT. The CDR3 coding sequence is TGTGCCACCACTAGGGACAATGAGCAGTTCTTC. Its protein is CATTRDNEQFF.

This clone was recorded only once. The chain is built from TRBV29-1 and TRBJ1-1; 7 bases align to TRBD1. V trimming: 6 bases; J trimming: 7 bases; junction bases outside the gene matches: 11. The CDR3 covers 13 residues. Germline V gene lookup returns CDR1 SQVTM and CDR2 ANQGSEA. Written as DNA, the CDR3 is TGCAGCGTCCCCAGGGGGAGTGGGGATGAAGCTTTCTTT. Residues: CSVPRGSGDEAFF.

The chain employs TRBV5-1 and TRBJ2-7; 11 nucleotides match TRBD1. The CDR3 covers 16 residues. The J segment lost 4 bases and the V segment lost 2 bases, leaving 8 bases of the junction unmatched. Germline values: CDR1 SGHRS, CDR2 YFSETQ. CDR3 coding DNA: TGCGCCAGCAGCTTTAGCCTTGGACAGGGGGCATACGAGCAGTACTTC. Encoded protein: CASSFSLGQGAYEQYF.

The chain has TRBV19 and TRBJ1-3; maybe TRBD1 (6 bases). Trimming took 6 bases from V and 0 from J, leaving 18 bases between them. The germline gives CDR1 LNHDA, CDR2 SQIVND (reference sequence). The length of the CDR3 is 17 residues. The CDR3 spells CASRDMTGRLSGNTIYF. The CDR3 nucleotides read TGTGCCAGTAGGGACATGACAGGACGTCTCTCTGGAAACACCATATATTTT.

In DNA form, the CDR3 reads TGTGCCAGCAGCTTGGCGGGTAGTAGCTATGGCTACACCTTC. As protein: CASSLAGSSYGYTF. The rearrangement uses TRBV11-2 and TRBJ1-2, with D unclear. Germline V lookup: CDR1 SGHAT, CDR2 FQNNGV. The CDR3 runs 14 residues. Trimming took off 3 bases at V and 4 bases at J, with 12 bases between the two ends.

The DNA for the CDR3 is TGTGCCAGCAGCTTTGGGGGCCTCCTTCGGGACAGGAGTCGTGAGCAGTACTTC. Its translation: CASSFGGLLRDRSREQYF. The J gene is TRBJ2-7, the V gene TRBV5-5; 8 bases line up with TRBD1. Per the germline V gene, CDR1 is SGHKS and CDR2 is YYEKEE (reference sequence). The CDR3 loop spans 18 amino acids. The trim removed 2 bases at V and 7 bases at J, leaving 20 bases unmatched.

The CDR3 bases are TGTGCCAGCAGGGGGGGGAGTGGGGGCTACACCTTC. This gives the protein CASRGGSGGYTF. The chain uses TRBV27 and TRBJ1-2, with D perhaps matching TRBD1 (5 bases). In germline, CDR1 is MNHEY, CDR2 SMNVEV (reference sequence). The V end was cut by 6 bases, the J end by 8 bases, with 13 bases between. The CDR3 sequence is 12 residues long.

V is TRBV7-9 and J is TRBJ2-7; TRBD2 matches at 13 bases. The CDR3 extends over 14 amino acids. Germline V gives CDR1 SEHNR, CDR2 FQNEAQ (reference sequence). Losses at the gene ends were 5 bases for V and 6 bases for J; bases not matched to a gene: 4. The CDR3 DNA reads TGTGCCAGCAGCGGACTAGCGGGAGCCGGCGAGCAGTACTTC. Translating gives CASSGLAGAGEQYF.

The chain has TRBV5-1 and TRBJ2-1; the D gene is possibly TRBD2 (6 bases). Looked up from germline, CDR1 is SGHRS and CDR2 is YFSETQ. The CDR3 consists of 15 residues. V was trimmed by 0 bases and J by 0 bases, leaving 7 bases between them. CDR3 sequence: CASSLAGVSYNEQFF. Here the CDR3 DNA reads TGCGCCAGCAGCTTGGCGGGAGTCTCCTACAATGAGCAGTTCTTC.

The genes are TRBV6-5 and TRBJ2-7; 7 positions agree with TRBD2. Germline CDR1 and CDR2: MNHEY and SVGAGI. V shed 0 bases, J shed 6 bases, and the junction held 8 bases outside the gene matches. This CDR3 comprises 15 residues. CDR3 region: CASSYSASGAIEQYF. The CDR3 DNA reads as TGTGCCAGCAGTTACTCGGCTAGCGGAGCGATCGAGCAGTACTTC.

This chain connects TRBV9 to TRBJ2-1; D is perhaps TRBD2 (5 bases). Trimming removed 0 bases from V and 9 bases from J, with 13 bases in between. The CDR3 is 14 amino acids. Per germline, CDR1 SGDLS and CDR2 YYNGEE. CDR3 coding DNA: TGTGCCAGCAGCGTAGTGTCGGGAACGGTTGAGCAGTTCTTC. It codes for CASSVVSGTVEQFF. The full variable domain, completed using reference TRBV9 and TRBJ2-1, is DSGVTQTPKHLITATGQRVTLRCSPRSGDLSVYWYQQSLDQGLQFLIQYYNGEERAKGNILERFSAQQFPDLHSELNLSSLELGDSALYFCASSVVSGTVEQFFGPGTRLTVL.

The chain couples TRBV28 to TRBJ2-1, with TRBD2 matching 13 bases. The germline CDR1 and CDR2 sequences are MDHEN and SYDVKM. CDR3 size: 20 residues. Trimming took 3 bases from V and 8 from J; bases not matched to a gene: 19. The CDR3 sequence is CASSFLSSRGLAGAEHEQFF. Written as DNA, the CDR3 is TGTGCCAGCAGTTTTCTCTCGAGTCGTGGACTAGCGGGAGCGGAGCATGAGCAGTTCTTC. The whole variable domain, filled in from reference TRBV28 and TRBJ2-1, reads DVKVTQSSRYLVKRTGEKVFLECVQDMDHENMFWYRQDPGLGLRLIYFSYDVKMKEKGDIPEGYSVSREKKERFSLILESASTNQTSMYLCASSFLSSRGLAGAEHEQFFGPGTRLTVL.

The chain combines TRBV6-1 with TRBJ2-7, with D perhaps TRBD1 (6 bases). V lost 6 bases to trimming and J lost 6 bases, with 15 bases between them. Germline V lookup: CDR1 MNHNS, CDR2 SASEGT. There are 13 residues in the CDR3. This CDR3 is CASRLLGGGEQYF. The DNA for the CDR3 is TGTGCCAGCAGGCTACTTGGGGGCGGCGAGCAGTACTTC.

V usage is TRBV19 and J usage is TRBJ1-4; D is possibly TRBD1 (6 bases). Germline V CDR1 and CDR2: LNHDA, SQIVND (reference sequence). There are 15 residues in the CDR3. Trimming took 5 bases from V and 6 from J, leaving 16 bases between them. The CDR3, as DNA: TGTGCCAGTAGTGATCCGGGGGGGCGGGATGAAAAACTGTTTTTT. Its protein product is CASSDPGGRDEKLFF.

This sequence joins TRBV18 and TRBJ2-2; TRBD1 matches at 7 bases. The CDR3 is made up of 17 amino acids. The V gene's germline CDR1 is KGHSH and CDR2 LQKENI. V was clipped by 2 bases and J by 5 bases; unmatched bases: 11. Written as DNA, the CDR3 is TGTGCCAGCTCACCATTCCGGACAGGCCAGGCGACCGGGGAGCTGTTTTTT. Protein: CASSPFRTGQATGELFF.

The CDR3 DNA reads as TGTGCTAGTGGTTTGGTACATGGGACAAATTCCTACGAGCAGTACTTC. It encodes CASGLVHGTNSYEQYF. V is TRBV12-5 and J is TRBJ2-7, with a weak D call TRBD1 (6 bases). Germline values: CDR1 LGHNT, CDR2 FRNRAP. Trimming took 0 bases from V and 1 from J, leaving 13 bases between them. This CDR3 is built from 16 residues.

The V gene is TRBV7-6, the J gene TRBJ2-7, with 7 bases that match TRBD1. V trimming: 4 bases; J trimming: 4 bases; junction bases outside the gene matches: 1. The CDR3 has 12 amino acids. Germline assignment: CDR1 SGHVS and CDR2 FNYEAQ. CDR3 amino acids: CASSYRGYEQYF. CDR3 DNA: TGTGCCAGCAGCTACAGGGGTTACGAGCAGTACTTC.